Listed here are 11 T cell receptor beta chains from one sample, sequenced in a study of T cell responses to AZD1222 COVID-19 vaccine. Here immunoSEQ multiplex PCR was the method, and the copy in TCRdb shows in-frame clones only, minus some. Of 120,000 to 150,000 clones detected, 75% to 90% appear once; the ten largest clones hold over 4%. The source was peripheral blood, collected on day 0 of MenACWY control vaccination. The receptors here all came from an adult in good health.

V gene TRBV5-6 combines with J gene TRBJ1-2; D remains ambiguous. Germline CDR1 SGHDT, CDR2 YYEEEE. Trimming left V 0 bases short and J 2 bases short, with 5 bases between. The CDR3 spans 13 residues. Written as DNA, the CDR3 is TGTGCCAGCAGCTTGGTGGGGAACTATGGCTACACCTTC. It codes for CASSLVGNYGYTF.

CDR3 nucleotide sequence: TGTGCCTGGAGTGTGGGCAGCGGAAACACCATATATTTT. Protein product: CAWSVGSGNTIYF. The chain combines TRBV30 with TRBJ1-3; D ambiguous. This CDR3 is 13 amino acids long. V was cut by 0 bases and J by 4 bases, with 7 bases left in between. Germline V gene sequence: CDR1 GTSNPN, CDR2 SVGIG (reference sequence).

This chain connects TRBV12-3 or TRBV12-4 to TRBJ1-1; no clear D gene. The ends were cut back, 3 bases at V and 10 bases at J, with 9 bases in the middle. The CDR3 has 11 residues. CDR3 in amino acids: CASSFSAGAFF. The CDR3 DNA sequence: TGTGCCAGCAGTTTCTCGGCGGGAGCTTTCTTT.

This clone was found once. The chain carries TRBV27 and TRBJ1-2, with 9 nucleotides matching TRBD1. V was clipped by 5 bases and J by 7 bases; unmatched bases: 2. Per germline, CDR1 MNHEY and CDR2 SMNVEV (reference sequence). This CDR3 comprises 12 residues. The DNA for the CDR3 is TGTGCCAGCAGTGCGACAGGGGGTGGCTACACCTTC. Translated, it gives CASSATGGGYTF.

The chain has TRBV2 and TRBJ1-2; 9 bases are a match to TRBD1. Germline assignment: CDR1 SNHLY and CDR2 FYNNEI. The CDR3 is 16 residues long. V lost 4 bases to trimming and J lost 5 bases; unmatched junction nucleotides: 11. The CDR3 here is CASSVVQGAGSYGYTF. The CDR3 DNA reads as TGTGCCAGCAGTGTTGTACAGGGGGCGGGTAGTTATGGCTACACCTTC. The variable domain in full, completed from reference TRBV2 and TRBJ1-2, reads EPEVTQTPSHQVTQMGQEVILRCVPISNHLYFYWYRQILGQKVEFLVSFYNNEISEKSEIFDDQFSVERPDGSNFTLKIRSTKLEDSAMYFCASSVVQGAGSYGYTFGSGTRLTVV.

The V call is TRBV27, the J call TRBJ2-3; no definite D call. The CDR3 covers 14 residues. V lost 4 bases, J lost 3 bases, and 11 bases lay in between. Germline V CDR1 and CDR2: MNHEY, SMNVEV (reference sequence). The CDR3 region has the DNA TGTGCCAGCAGTTCAATACCCCCGACAGATACGCAGTATTTT. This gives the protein CASSSIPPTDTQYF.

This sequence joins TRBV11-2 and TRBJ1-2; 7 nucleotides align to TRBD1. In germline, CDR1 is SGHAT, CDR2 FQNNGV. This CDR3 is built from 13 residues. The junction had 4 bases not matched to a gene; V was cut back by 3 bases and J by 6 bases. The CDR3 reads CASSFSGGNGYTF. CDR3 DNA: TGTGCCAGCAGCTTCTCAGGGGGGAATGGCTACACCTTC.

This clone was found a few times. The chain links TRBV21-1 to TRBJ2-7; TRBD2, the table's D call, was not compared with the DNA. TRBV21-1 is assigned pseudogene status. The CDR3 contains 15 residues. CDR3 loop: CASSKAGLADYEQYF. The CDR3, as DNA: TGTGCCAGCAGCAAAGCTGGGCTAGCGGACTACGAGCAGTACTTC.

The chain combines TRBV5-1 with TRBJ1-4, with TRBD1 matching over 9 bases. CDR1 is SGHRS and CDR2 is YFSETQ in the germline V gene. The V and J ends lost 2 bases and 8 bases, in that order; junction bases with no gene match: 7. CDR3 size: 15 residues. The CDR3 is CASSFKTGGTEKLFF. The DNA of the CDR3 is TGCGCCAGCAGCTTTAAGACAGGGGGAACCGAAAAACTGTTTTTT.

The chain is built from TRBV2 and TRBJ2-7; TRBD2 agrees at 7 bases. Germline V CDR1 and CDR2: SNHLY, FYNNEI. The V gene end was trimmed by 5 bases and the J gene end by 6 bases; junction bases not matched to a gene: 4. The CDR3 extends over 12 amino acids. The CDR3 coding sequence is TGTGCCAGCAGTTGGGGGGGGAGCGAGCAGTACTTC. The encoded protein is CASSWGGSEQYF.

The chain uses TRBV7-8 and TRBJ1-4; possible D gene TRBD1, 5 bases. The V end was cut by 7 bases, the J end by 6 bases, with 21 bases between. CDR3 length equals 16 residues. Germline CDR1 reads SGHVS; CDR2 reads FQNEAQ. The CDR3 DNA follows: TGTGCCAGCACTCCATATCGGGGCGGGGCCTATGAAAAACTGTTTTTT. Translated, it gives CASTPYRGGAYEKLFF.